These 10 T cell receptor beta chains share one sample of origin, sequenced in a study of CD8 T cells in ankylosing spondylitis. In TCRdb, the 5' RACE reads were re-called with MiXCR into one record per CDR3 protein. The sample lists almost 250,000 distinct CDR3 sequences, roughly 32% seen once, with around 4% in the top ten. Sequencing input: blood, either unsorted or a sorted T cell fraction (not recorded which). The receptors were gathered from a male donor with ankylosing spondylitis or in good health (not recorded which).

The chain uses TRBV3-1 and TRBJ1-4; 7 bases fit TRBD1. CDR1 and CDR2 from the germline V gene are LGHDT and YNNKEL (reference sequence). The CDR3 consists of 15 residues. V lost 4 bases to trimming and J lost 6 bases; unmatched junction nucleotides: 8. The CDR3 loop is CASSRRTGGHEKLFF. The CDR3 nucleotides read TGTGCCAGCAGCCGGCGGACAGGAGGACATGAAAAACTGTTTTTT.

This clonotype has a count of ten or more. J is TRBJ2-7 and V is TRBV10-3; no firm D call. The CDR3 covers 13 residues. Per the germline V gene, CDR1 is ENHRY and CDR2 is SYGVKD. Trimming pared 7 bases from V and 2 bases from J, leaving 12 bases between. CDR3 protein: CAITPQPAYEQYF. The CDR3 bases are TGTGCCATCACCCCACAGCCGGCCTACGAGCAGTACTTC.

This clonotype was observed at least ten times. The J gene is TRBJ2-5, the V gene TRBV11-2; no reliable D call. Trimming shortened V by 6 bases and J by 4 bases, and 9 bases separated the two germline ends. Germline V gene sequence: CDR1 SGHAT, CDR2 FQNNGV. This CDR3 contains 12 residues. The CDR3 sequence is CASSPVGETQYF. CDR3 coding DNA: TGTGCCAGCAGTCCAGTTGGAGAGACCCAGTACTTC.

The CDR3 loop is CASSQVLRVGSTDTQYF. Here the CDR3 DNA reads TGTGCCAGCAGCCAAGTCCTGCGCGTGGGTAGCACAGATACGCAGTATTTT. This chain connects TRBV14 to TRBJ2-3; D is unresolved. The CDR3 is 17 residues long. Germline values: CDR1 SGHDN, CDR2 FVKESK. The V gene lost 1 base and the J gene lost 0 bases, with 14 bases spanning the gap.

In this sample, this clonotype turned up many times. This chain uses TRBV29-1 with TRBJ1-1; no reliable D call. The CDR3 contains 11 residues. Deletions cut 3 bases from V and 8 bases from J, with 10 bases between. CDR1 SQVTM and CDR2 ANQGSEA come from the germline V gene. The CDR3 here is CSVETGMEAFF. The CDR3 region has the DNA TGCAGCGTTGAGACCGGGATGGAAGCTTTCTTT.

This clonotype was detected many times. The chain is built from TRBV20-1 and TRBJ2-7; TRBD2 matches at 8 bases. The V and J ends lost 4 bases and 4 bases, in that order; junction bases with no gene match: 9. The germline V gene has CDR1 DFQATT and CDR2 SNEGSKA (reference sequence). This CDR3 region has 14 residues. CDR3 bases: TGCAGTGCTACGGACGGGGGGGCTTGGTACGAGCAGTACTTC. It encodes CSATDGGAWYEQYF.

The V gene is TRBV28, the J gene TRBJ2-5, with D uncertain. CDR3 length equals 13 residues. CDR1 is MDHEN, CDR2 SYDVKM, per germline. V gave up 5 bases and J gave up 1 base, with 8 bases separating them. CDR3 in amino acids: CASSPLFQETQYF. CDR3 in DNA: TGTGCCAGCAGTCCTCTTTTCCAAGAGACCCAGTACTTC. The full variable domain, rest sourced from reference TRBV28 and TRBJ2-5, is DVKVTQSSRYLVKRTGEKVFLECVQDMDHENMFWYRQDPGLGLRLIYFSYDVKMKEKGDIPEGYSVSREKKERFSLILESASTNQTSMYLCASSPLFQETQYFGPGTRLLVL.

Worth noting for this clonotype: A read error may be the cause here, since a much bigger clone is one base away. The CDR3 sequence: CSVDLGYQQYF. In DNA form, the CDR3 reads TGCAGCGTTGACCTCGGCTACCAGCAGTACTTC. J is TRBJ2-7 and V is TRBV29-1; D remains ambiguous. Germline assignment: CDR1 SQVTM and CDR2 ANQGSEA. This CDR3 is built from 11 residues.

This chain uses TRBV7-3 with TRBJ2-3; no reliable D call. Germline CDR1 is SGHTA and CDR2 is FQGTGA. The CDR3 sequence is 12 residues long. The V end lost 5 bases, the J end lost 6 bases, and 9 bases lay between the germline ends. The chain's CDR3 is CASSRLGDTQYF. The DNA of the CDR3 is TGTGCCAGCAGCCGCCTGGGGGATACGCAGTATTTT.

The chain has TRBV4-1 and TRBJ2-4, with D maybe TRBD1 (6 bases). V gave up 4 bases and J gave up 6 bases, with 22 bases separating them. This CDR3 contains 17 residues. Germline assignment: CDR1 MGHRA and CDR2 YSYEKL. The CDR3 DNA is TGCGCCAGCAGCCCCTCTGAAGGCAGGGGCAGGGGAAACATTCAGTACTTC. Its translation is CASSPSEGRGRGNIQYF.